These T cell receptor beta chains were read from a single sample in a study of Ad26.COV2.S vaccination and SARS-CoV-2 variants. The table came from immunoSEQ multiplex PCR; TCRdb's copy has only in-frame clones and leaves some out. The table includes some 190,000 clones, around nine tenths detected once. Sequencing was performed on peripheral blood, taken after recovery from COVID-19. Source of these receptors: a human donor who had recovered from COVID-19. Each CDR3 is given with its conserved first and last residue. A D gene is named only where the DNA matches it firmly. Size is stated for part of the rows, as once, few or many counts, or as a class when the clone is expanded.

clone_size: .; v_call: TRBV2; j_call: TRBJ2-1; d_call: .; cdr3_aa: CASTGHNEQFF; cdr3_nt: TGTGCCAGCACGGGTCACAATGAGCAGTTCTTC
clone_size: .; v_call: TRBV4-1; j_call: TRBJ2-7; d_call: .; cdr3_aa: CASSQPGAYEQYF; cdr3_nt: TGCGCCAGCAGCCAACCAGGGGCTTACGAGCAGTACTTC
clone_size: once; v_call: TRBV7-3; j_call: TRBJ2-3; d_call: TRBD2; cdr3_aa: CASSFAGLAGTDTQYF; cdr3_nt: TGTGCCAGCAGCTTCGCGGGACTAGCGGGCACAGATACGCAGTATTTT
clone_size: .; v_call: TRBV29-1; j_call: TRBJ2-7; d_call: .; cdr3_aa: CSVEEEIPRYEQYF; cdr3_nt: TGCAGCGTTGAGGAGGAGATCCCCCGATACGAGCAGTACTTC
clone_size: .; v_call: TRBV5-1; j_call: TRBJ2-1; d_call: .; cdr3_aa: CASNRDGSDSYNEQFF; cdr3_nt: TGCGCCAGCAATAGGGACGGGAGTGACTCCTACAATGAGCAGTTCTTC
clone_size: .; v_call: TRBV10-1; j_call: TRBJ2-7; d_call: .; cdr3_aa: CASSESRQGLTCEQYF; cdr3_nt: TGCGCCAGCAGTGAGTCCAGACAGGGACTTACCTGCGAGCAGTACTTC
clone_size: once; v_call: TRBV7-9; j_call: TRBJ2-7; d_call: .; cdr3_aa: CASSLSGYEQYF; cdr3_nt: TGTGCCAGCAGCCTCAGCGGGTACGAGCAGTACTTC
clone_size: .; v_call: TRBV5-5; j_call: TRBJ2-1; d_call: TRBD2; cdr3_aa: CASSYRTSGGGEQFF; cdr3_nt: TGTGCCAGCAGCTACCGGACTAGCGGGGGCGGTGAGCAGTTCTTC
clone_size: .; v_call: TRBV19; j_call: TRBJ2-5; d_call: .; cdr3_aa: CASSMGPGRGKETQYF; cdr3_nt: TGTGCCAGTAGTATGGGGCCTGGCAGGGGAAAAGAGACCCAGTACTTC
clone_size: .; v_call: TRBV7-2; j_call: TRBJ2-7; d_call: .; cdr3_aa: CASSYYSGHEQYF; cdr3_nt: TGTGCCAGCAGCTACTACAGCGGCCACGAGCAGTACTTC
clone_size: few; v_call: TRBV7-2; j_call: TRBJ2-3; d_call: .; cdr3_aa: CASSLVRVTDTQYF; cdr3_nt: TGTGCCAGCAGCTTAGTTCGGGTCACAGATACGCAGTATTTT
clone_size: .; v_call: TRBV29-1; j_call: TRBJ1-1; d_call: .; cdr3_aa: CSATAWGLNEAFF; cdr3_nt: TGCAGCGCGACGGCGTGGGGTTTGAATGAAGCTTTCTTT
clone_size: once; v_call: TRBV3-1/TRBV3-2; j_call: TRBJ1-6; d_call: .; cdr3_aa: CASSLGGSPLHF; cdr3_nt: TGTGCCAGCAGCCTAGGGGGGTCACCCCTCCACTTT
clone_size: .; v_call: TRBV7-3; j_call: TRBJ2-2; d_call: TRBD2; cdr3_aa: CASSRGLAGGELFF; cdr3_nt: TGTGCCAGCAGCCGTGGACTAGCGGGCGGGGAGCTGTTTTTT
clone_size: .; v_call: TRBV6-5; j_call: TRBJ1-2; d_call: .; cdr3_aa: CASSWGLGSSDGYTF; cdr3_nt: TGTGCCAGCAGTTGGGGACTTGGCTCTTCGGATGGCTACACCTTC
clone_size: .; v_call: TRBV6-6; j_call: TRBJ2-4; d_call: .; cdr3_aa: CASSPEKNIQYF; cdr3_nt: TGTGCCAGCAGCCCGGAAAAAAACATTCAGTACTTC
clone_size: .; v_call: TRBV28; j_call: TRBJ2-6; d_call: .; cdr3_aa: CASSLWEGRGFTGANVLTF; cdr3_nt: TGTGCCAGCAGTTTATGGGAGGGCAGGGGGTTTACTGGGGCCAACGTCCTGACTTTC
clone_size: once; v_call: TRBV30; j_call: TRBJ2-7; d_call: .; cdr3_aa: CAWSVGNNYEQYF; cdr3_nt: TGTGCCTGGAGTGTAGGAAATAACTACGAGCAGTACTTC
clone_size: .; v_call: TRBV6-8; j_call: TRBJ2-1; d_call: TRBD2; cdr3_aa: CASSYSSGRHNEQFF; cdr3_nt: TGTGCCAGCAGTTACTCTAGCGGGCGTCACAATGAGCAGTTCTTC
clone_size: .; v_call: TRBV1; j_call: TRBJ2-5; d_call: .; cdr3_aa: CTSSQEMRKYF; cdr3_nt: TGCACCAGCAGCCAAGAGATGAGAAAGTACTTC
clone_size: once; v_call: TRBV5-6; j_call: TRBJ2-7; d_call: TRBD1; cdr3_aa: CASSLAGTGSYEQYF; cdr3_nt: TGTGCCAGCAGCTTGGCGGGGACAGGCTCCTACGAGCAGTACTTC
clone_size: .; v_call: TRBV19; j_call: TRBJ2-5; d_call: TRBD1; cdr3_aa: CASTTGGRETQYF; cdr3_nt: TGTGCCAGTACGACAGGGGGTAGAGAGACCCAGTACTTC
clone_size: .; v_call: TRBV25-1; j_call: TRBJ2-7; d_call: .; cdr3_aa: CANPGVPGDYEQYF; cdr3_nt: TGTGCCAACCCGGGAGTCCCAGGGGACTACGAGCAGTACTTC
clone_size: .; v_call: TRBV19; j_call: TRBJ2-7; d_call: .; cdr3_aa: CASSKGRDTEQYF; cdr3_nt: TGTGCCAGTAGTAAAGGCAGGGATACGGAGCAGTACTTC
clone_size: few; v_call: TRBV7-9; j_call: TRBJ1-1; d_call: .; cdr3_aa: CASSIGGLSMVNTEAFF; cdr3_nt: TGTGCCAGCAGTATAGGGGGTCTCTCGATGGTGAACACTGAAGCTTTCTTT
clone_size: once; v_call: TRBV13; j_call: TRBJ1-4; d_call: TRBD1; cdr3_aa: CASSLTRDRDSTNEKLFF; cdr3_nt: TGTGCCAGCAGCTTAACCCGGGACAGGGATTCAACTAATGAAAAACTGTTTTTT
clone_size: .; v_call: TRBV5-1; j_call: TRBJ1-1; d_call: TRBD1; cdr3_aa: CASNRQGLNTEAFF; cdr3_nt: TGCGCCAGCAACCGACAGGGGCTGAACACTGAAGCTTTCTTT
clone_size: once; v_call: TRBV19; j_call: TRBJ2-4; d_call: .; cdr3_aa: CASSISDSKNIQYF; cdr3_nt: TGTGCCAGTAGTATTAGCGATTCCAAAAACATTCAGTACTTC
clone_size: .; v_call: TRBV5-1; j_call: TRBJ2-5; d_call: TRBD2; cdr3_aa: CASSTQTLAGGETQYF; cdr3_nt: TGCGCCAGCAGCACTCAAACCTTAGCGGGAGGGGAGACCCAGTACTTC